Listed below are T cell receptor beta chains from one sample, sequenced in a study of PD-L1 blockade in urothelial cancer. Clones were read by immunoSEQ multiplex PCR, and TCRdb kept only the in-frame ones, dropping some. The sample carries fewer than 45,000 clones, about four fifths recorded once. The sample was PBMCs, taken around atezolizumab (anti-PD-L1) treatment. Receptor source: a man aged 70-80 years with urothelial cancer. The CDR3 runs from the conserved cysteine through the conserved F or W. Each record gives: V gene, clone size, D gene, J gene, CDR3 length, CDR3 protein, CDR3 DNA. The D gene is left open where the match is weak. For some rows the clone size is stated as once, few or many, or as a class when expanded; others skip it.

TRBV4-2	-	TRBD1	TRBJ1-4	19	CASSLTGTGGVGGIEKLFF	TGTGCCAGCAGCCTAACCGGGACAGGGGGTGTAGGAGGCATTGAAAAACTGTTTTTT
TRBV7-9	-	-	TRBJ1-2	13	CASSFLRGTGYTF	TGTGCCAGCAGCTTCCTCCGGGGGACGGGCTACACCTTC
TRBV28	-	-	TRBJ2-7	12	CASSLAGDEQYF	TGTGCCAGCAGTTTAGCAGGGGACGAGCAGTACTTC
TRBV5-4	-	-	TRBJ2-7	14	CASSLRGNSYEQYF	TGTGCCAGCAGCTTGAGGGGTAACTCCTACGAGCAGTACTTC
TRBV7-3	-	-	TRBJ2-2	12	CASGLNTGELFF	TGTGCCAGCGGACTGAACACCGGGGAGCTGTTTTTT
TRBV5-4	-	TRBD1	TRBJ1-1	12	CAGQGINTEAFF	TGTGCCGGACAGGGGATTAACACTGAAGCTTTCTTT
TRBV7-9	-	TRBD2	TRBJ2-1	16	CASSPPGTSWYNEQFF	TGTGCCAGCAGCCCACCCGGGACTAGCTGGTACAATGAGCAGTTCTTC
TRBV11-3	-	TRBD1	TRBJ1-6	14	CASSTGGPNSPLHF	TGTGCCAGCAGCACAGGGGGGCCTAATTCACCTCTCCACTTT
TRBV7-2	few	-	TRBJ1-3	17	CASSPGGALAVGNTIYF	TGTGCCAGCAGCCCCGGGGGAGCTCTCGCAGTTGGGAACACCATATATTTT
TRBV9	-	-	TRBJ2-7	13	CASSDGTGKVQYF	TGTGCCAGCAGCGACGGGACTGGAAAGGTGCAGTACTTC
TRBV7-3	-	TRBD2	TRBJ2-2	15	CASSGGGAYTGELFF	TGTGCCAGCAGTGGCGGGGGGGCCTACACCGGGGAGCTGTTTTTT
TRBV29-1	-	-	TRBJ1-5	13	CSPRRGSNQPQHF	TGCAGCCCCCGTAGAGGTAGCAATCAGCCCCAGCATTTT
TRBV14	once	-	TRBJ2-2	16	CASSPTAGIITGELFF	TGTGCCAGCAGCCCCACCGCGGGCATTATCACCGGGGAGCTGTTTTTT
TRBV6-1	-	TRBD1	TRBJ2-5	15	CASSEGGTGSETQYF	TGTGCCAGCAGTGAAGGGGGGACAGGGTCGGAGACCCAGTACTTC
TRBV19	-	-	TRBJ2-2	15	CASRTDRRGAGELFF	TGTGCCAGTAGAACAGACAGGCGAGGGGCCGGGGAGCTGTTTTTT
TRBV9	-	TRBD1	TRBJ2-7	15	CASSVGRDRGSRQYF	TGTGCCAGCAGCGTGGGCCGGGACAGGGGGTCTCGGCAGTACTTC
TRBV7-9	-	TRBD1	TRBJ1-2	14	CASSPDRETYGYTF	TGTGCCAGCAGCCCTGACAGGGAGACCTATGGCTACACCTTC
TRBV15	-	-	TRBJ2-5	15	CATSRGPLAGETQYF	TGTGCCACCAGCAGAGGACCCCTAGCAGGAGAGACCCAGTACTTC
TRBV2	-	-	TRBJ2-3	13	CASSYRIPDTQYF	TGTGCCAGCAGTTACAGAATCCCAGATACGCAGTATTTT
TRBV4-3	-	TRBD1	TRBJ2-7	15	CASSRQGDQPYEQYF	TGCGCCAGCAGCCGACAGGGGGATCAACCCTACGAGCAGTACTTC
TRBV28	-	-	TRBJ1-3	14	CASTNAGAGNTIYF	TGTGCCAGCACAAACGCGGGCGCCGGAAACACCATATATTTT
TRBV18	once	TRBD1	TRBJ1-1	15	CASSQGAAGNTEAFF	TGTGCCAGCTCACAGGGGGCCGCCGGTAACACTGAAGCTTTCTTT
TRBV7-7	once	TRBD1	TRBJ2-7	13	CASSKDRGHEQYF	TGTGCCAGCAGCAAAGACAGGGGCCACGAGCAGTACTTC
TRBV30	few	-	TRBJ1-1	11	CAWSTGPEAFF	TGTGCCTGGAGTACAGGACCTGAAGCTTTCTTT
TRBV7-6	-	-	TRBJ2-7	15	CASSLRETSSYEQYF	TGTGCCAGCAGCTTACGCGAGACTAGCTCCTACGAGCAGTACTTC
TRBV4-2	few	TRBD2	TRBJ2-1	16	CASSQEAGGSYNEQFF	TGTGCCAGCAGCCAAGAAGCGGGAGGCTCCTACAATGAGCAGTTCTTC
TRBV29-1	few	-	TRBJ2-7	14	CSVAIPSVPYEQYF	TGCAGCGTTGCGATTCCTAGCGTACCCTACGAGCAGTACTTC
TRBV28	-	-	TRBJ2-7	12	CASSRVSYEQYF	TGTGCCAGCTCCAGGGTCTCCTACGAGCAGTACTTC
TRBV6-5	-	TRBD1	TRBJ1-1	15	CASSPTGVMNTEAFF	TGTGCCAGCAGTCCAACAGGGGTCATGAACACTGAAGCTTTCTTT
TRBV2	-	-	TRBJ1-2	18	CASSEGGGRAFTNYGYTF	TGTGCCAGCAGTGAAGGGGGCGGGAGGGCCTTTACTAACTATGGCTACACCTTC
TRBV28	few	TRBD1	TRBJ2-7	15	CASSTPGQGNYEQYF	TGTGCCAGCAGTACTCCGGGACAGGGGAACTACGAGCAGTACTTC